This TCR beta chain stems from a study of T-cell reconstitution after alpha-beta-depleted transplantation in children. Preparation of the TCRbeta library was carried out with unique molecular identifiers. TCRdb called the PCR reads again in MiXCR, with one record for every CDR3 protein. This table holds about 470,000 distinct CDR3 sequences, around two fifths found once. With V trimmed by 5 bases and J by 5 bases, 4 bases remained unmatched. The CDR3 has 15 amino acids. Germline V lookup: CDR1 SGHTA, CDR2 FQGTGA. Study-wide findings and caveats: Two months or so post-transplant, alpha-beta T cells reportedly derived from several hundred expanded graft clones.

This clonotype was detected many times. Its cognate antigen is unknown. The rearrangement uses TRBV7-3 and TRBJ2-1, with 12 bases fitting TRBD2. The sequence came from a girl aged 2 to 10 with aplastic anemia, due to receive a stem cell transplant. Source: PBMCs, taken before TCRalphabeta/CD19-depleted stem cell transplant. The CDR3, as DNA: TGTGCCAGCAGCCCGGGACTAGCGGGCAACAATGAGCAGTTCTTC. It translates to CASSPGLAGNNEQFF.